The 31 T cell receptor beta chains listed next were all sequenced from one sample in a study of T cell clonality in common variable immunodeficiency. Sequencing was performed with immunoSEQ multiplex PCR; in TCRdb, only in-frame clones are kept and a portion is missing. Found here are around 45,000 clones, no singletons; the ten largest cover 2.5% to 3%. The sample consisted of peripheral blood mononuclear cells. The receptors derive from a person aged 18 to 75 in good health.

This clone was counted ten times or more. One base separates it from a far larger clone, so it is likely a read error. The read gets to within 3 residues of the CDR3 end, and the germline J gene fills in the rest. This sequence joins TRBV6-4 and TRBJ2-3; 11 positions match TRBD2. The V gene end was trimmed by 5 bases and the J gene end by 1 base; junction bases not matched to a gene: 2. The germline V gene encodes CDR1 MRHNA and CDR2 SNTAGT. CDR3 size: 15 residues. The CDR3 spells CASSQLAGGTDTQYF. CDR3 bases read: TGTGCCAGCAGTCAACTAGCGGGGGGCACAGATACG.

This clone showed up many times. The CDR3 end falls 3 residues outside the read, so it is completed with the germline J gene. V gene TRBV15 combines with J gene TRBJ1-5, with 7 nucleotides matching TRBD1. Germline CDR1 LNHNV, CDR2 YYDKDF (reference sequence). V was clipped by 0 bases and J by 2 bases; unmatched bases: 10. This CDR3 is 18 amino acids long. The DNA read from the CDR3 is TGTGCCACCAGCAGAGATTCTAATACAGGGGATGGCAATCAGCCC. Translation gives CATSRDSNTGDGNQP. The CDR3 in its entirety is CATSRDSNTGDGNQPQHF.

The sample holds many counts of this clone. The CDR3 DNA, read in part, is TGTGCCAGCAAAGGCGAGGGTCCTGAA. Amino acid sequence: CASKGEGPE. The entire CDR3 protein is CASKGEGPEAFF. This rearrangement joins TRBV7-7 to TRBJ1-1; D call uncertain. Read data end 3 residues before the CDR3 end; the end is taken from the germline J gene. The V gene lost 7 bases and the J gene lost 6 bases, with 12 bases spanning the gap. The CDR3 is 12 amino acids. The V gene's germline CDR1 is SSHAT and CDR2 FNYEAQ (reference sequence).

This clone was observed many times. The covered CDR3 bases are TGTGCCAGCAGCTTAGACCCCCGGGGTCTAGACACTGAA. Encoded protein: CASSLDPRGLDTE. The CDR3, in full, reads CASSLDPRGLDTEAFF. This chain connects TRBV7-3 to TRBJ1-1; unclear D gene. The CDR3 end lies 3 residues beyond the end of the read and is filled in from the germline J gene. The germline V gene has CDR1 SGHTA and CDR2 FQGTGA. This CDR3 has 16 residues. Trimming took off 2 bases at V and 3 bases at J, with 16 bases between the two ends.

Only a few counts were recorded for this clone. The CDR3 end is not reached by the read, which stops 3 residues before it; the germline J gene fills it in. The chain employs TRBV5-1 and TRBJ2-1; TRBD2 agrees at 15 bases. V was pared by 3 bases and J by 0 bases, with 7 bases of the junction left unmatched. There are 19 residues in the CDR3. CDR1 is SGHRS, CDR2 YFSETQ, per germline. This CDR3 reads CASSSGLAGGPSSYNEQFF. Incomplete CDR3 DNA: TGCGCCAGCAGCTCCGGACTAGCGGGAGGGCCATCCTCCTACAATGAG. Looking up the rest from reference TRBV5-1 and TRBJ2-1 gives the full variable domain: KAGVTQTPRYLIKTRGQQVTLSCSPISGHRSVSWYQQTPGQGLQFLFEYFSETQRNKGNFPGRFSGRQFSNSRSEMNVSTLELGDSALYLCASSSGLAGGPSSYNEQFFGPGTRLTVL.

This clone was counted many times. The CDR3 goes on 3 residues after the read ends, and that part is filled in from the germline J gene. The chain is built from TRBV20-1 and TRBJ1-2; 7 nucleotides align to TRBD1. From germline, CDR1 is DFQATT and CDR2 SNEGSKA (reference sequence). The CDR3 loop spans 12 amino acids. Incomplete CDR3 DNA: TGCAGTGCTAGGGAGGGGGCGGGAGGC. Translation gives CSAREGAGG. The entire CDR3 protein reads CSAREGAGGYTF.

This clone was seen many times. The observed sequence ends 3 residues before the CDR3 terminus, with the missing tail filled in from the germline J gene. This chain links TRBV4-1 with TRBJ2-7; TRBD1 matches at 7 bases. The CDR3 is 14 amino acids. The ends lost 1 base at V and 2 bases at J; junction bases unmatched: 2. Germline lookup yields CDR1 MGHRA and CDR2 YSYEKL. The DNA read from the CDR3 is TGCGCCAGCAGCCAAGCCGGACAGGCCTACGAG. It codes for CASSQAGQAYE. In full, the CDR3 is CASSQAGQAYEQYF.

The table lists this clone with many counts. The chain's CDR3 is CSARDRGGFYEQYF. The sequenced part of the CDR3 DNA is TGCAGTGCTAGAGATAGGGGGGGCTTCTACGAG. The chain combines TRBV20-1 with TRBJ2-7; D possibly corresponds to TRBD2 (7 bases). The CDR3 extends 3 residues past the end of the read, so its final part is completed from the germline J gene. Germline V gene sequence: CDR1 DFQATT, CDR2 SNEGSKA (reference sequence). This CDR3 contains 14 residues. V was shortened by 0 bases and J by 3 bases, with 12 bases between the two germline ends.

This clone was observed many times. Read coverage stops 3 residues before the CDR3 terminus; the germline J gene supplies the remainder. The chain couples TRBV5-6 to TRBJ2-7; no clear D. Between the trimmed V and J ends, which lost 3 bases and 3 bases, there was a span of 4 bases. Germline lookup yields CDR1 SGHDT and CDR2 YYEEEE. This CDR3 has 11 residues. CDR3 DNA, as far as it was read: TGTGCCAGCAGCTCGTACTACGAG. Translated, it gives CASSSYYE. The whole CDR3 protein reads CASSSYYEQYF. Full variable domain (remainder filled in from reference TRBV5-6 and TRBJ2-7): DAGVTQSPTHLIKTRGQQVTLRCSPKSGHDTVSWYQQALGQGPQFIFQYYEEEERQRGNFPDRFSGHQFPNYSSELNVNALLLGDSALYLCASSSYYEQYFGPGTRLTVT.

This clone showed up just a few times. From the germline J gene comes the end of the CDR3, since the read stops 3 residues before it. This chain connects TRBV7-6 to TRBJ2-3, with 9 bases aligning to TRBD2. The CDR3 sequence is 17 residues long. Germline assignment: CDR1 SGHVS and CDR2 FNYEAQ. Trimming took 2 bases from V and 2 from J; bases not matched to a gene: 8. The DNA read from the CDR3 is TGTGCCAGCAGCTTATCGTCGACGGGACTAGCCACAGATACG. This encodes CASSLSSTGLATDT. The full CDR3 sequence reads CASSLSSTGLATDTQYF.

This clone has a count of ten or more. The read finishes 3 residues shy of the CDR3 end, and the germline J gene is used to complete it. The chain employs TRBV9 and TRBJ2-1; 7 positions match TRBD1. Germline values: CDR1 SGDLS, CDR2 YYNGEE. The CDR3 has 15 residues. With V trimmed by 3 bases and J by 0 bases, 3 bases remained unmatched. The CDR3 bases that were read are TGTGCCAGCAGCGCAAGGACAGGCTCCTACAATGAG. Translating it yields CASSARTGSYNE. The full CDR3 reads CASSARTGSYNEQFF. The whole variable domain, remainder taken from reference TRBV9 and TRBJ2-1, is DSGVTQTPKHLITATGQRVTLRCSPRSGDLSVYWYQQSLDQGLQFLIQYYNGEERAKGNILERFSAQQFPDLHSELNLSSLELGDSALYFCASSARTGSYNEQFFGPGTRLTVL.

This clone was counted at least ten times. The read comes to an end 3 residues before the CDR3 does, leaving the germline J gene to fill in the end. The chain recombines TRBV7-9 with TRBJ2-2; TRBD2 matches at 8 bases. Trimming took 3 bases from V and 4 from J; bases not matched to a gene: 1. Per the germline V gene, CDR1 is SEHNR and CDR2 is FQNEAQ (reference sequence). CDR3 size: 14 residues. Partial CDR3 DNA: TGTGCCAGCAGCTTGCTAGCGGGCACCGGGGAG. Translation: CASSLLAGTGE. The whole CDR3 protein reads CASSLLAGTGELFF.

This clone has at least ten counts. The missing CDR3 end, 3 residues past where the read stops, is filled in from the germline J gene. The gene calls are TRBV19 and TRBJ2-7; 7 bases line up with TRBD1. Germline CDR1 is LNHDA and CDR2 is SQIVND (reference sequence). The CDR3 is made up of 13 amino acids. V dropped 4 bases and J dropped 3; count of bases not matched to a gene: 3. The CDR3 region is CASSKGQRYEQYF. The CDR3 bases that were read are TGTGCCAGTAGTAAGGGACAGCGCTACGAG. Full variable domain (outside the CDR3, taken from reference TRBV19 and TRBJ2-7): DGGITQSPKYLFRKEGQNVTLSCEQNLNHDAMYWYRQDPGQGLRLIYYSQIVNDFQKGDIAEGYSVSREKKESFPLTVTSAQKNPTAFYLCASSKGQRYEQYFGPGTRLTVT.

This clone was counted at least ten times. The observed sequence ends 3 residues before the CDR3 terminus, with the missing tail filled in from the germline J gene. The chain recombines TRBV4-2 with TRBJ2-7, with TRBD2 matching over 10 bases. Trimming took 4 bases from V and 4 from J; bases not matched to a gene: 16. Germline V gene sequence: CDR1 LGHNA, CDR2 YNFKEQ. The CDR3 runs 18 residues. The sequenced part of the CDR3 DNA is TGTGCCAGCAGCCCCTCCCAGTTAGCGGGAGGAAGGGATTACGAG. This translates into CASSPSQLAGGRDYE. The whole CDR3 region reads CASSPSQLAGGRDYEQYF.

This clone was found a few times. The read ends 3 residues shy of where the CDR3 ends; the end is completed using the germline J gene. V usage is TRBV20-1 and J usage is TRBJ1-2, with D tentatively TRBD1 (5 bases). CDR3 length: 17 amino acids. CDR1 is DFQATT and CDR2 is SNEGSKA in the germline V gene (reference sequence). The CDR3: CSAPSWLAGGNTDTYTF. The CDR3 bases that were read are TGCAGTGCTCCCAGCTGGCTAGCGGGGGGAAACACAGATACG.

This clone was recorded a few times. Coverage ceases 3 residues before the CDR3 finishes, and the germline J gene fills in the end. The chain is built from TRBV11-1 and TRBJ2-2; 9 nucleotides match TRBD2. CDR3 length: 14 amino acids. The trim removed 9 bases at V and 0 bases at J, leaving 2 bases unmatched. In germline, CDR1 is SGHAT, CDR2 FQDESV (reference sequence). The CDR3 bases that were read are TGTGCCAGGCGCGGGGGGGCGAACACCGGGGAG. Translating it yields CARRGGANTGE. The full CDR3 sequence reads CARRGGANTGELFF.

This clone was seen many times. The read falls 3 residues short of the CDR3 end, and the missing part is taken from the germline J gene. The V call is TRBV5-5, the J call TRBJ1-5; D unclear. V lost 0 bases, J lost 0 bases, and 7 bases lay in between. CDR1 SGHKS and CDR2 YYEKEE come from the germline V gene (reference sequence). This CDR3 is 15 amino acids long. The CDR3: CASSLDSYSNQPQHF. The sequenced part of the CDR3 DNA is TGTGCCAGCAGCTTGGACAGTTATAGCAATCAGCCC.

At least ten counts were recorded for this clone. Its ends do not fully match the called genes, so a read error is possible. The CDR3 end is not reached by the read, which stops 3 residues before it; the germline J gene fills it in. The chain uses TRBV2 and TRBJ2-4; maybe TRBD2 (6 bases). Germline V gene sequence: CDR1 SNHLY, CDR2 FYNNEI. The CDR3 consists of 15 residues. The CDR3 DNA, read in part, is TGTACCAGCAGGAGGTTTGGGGGGGCCAAAAACATT. Translation gives CTSRRFGGAKNI. The full CDR3 is CTSRRFGGAKNIQYF. Based on the CDR3 plus reference TRBV2 and TRBJ2-4, the full variable domain is EPEVTQTPSHQVTQMGQEVILRCVPISNHLYFYWYRQILGQKVEFLVSFYNNEISEKSEIFDDQFSVERPDGSNFTLKIRSTKLEDSAMYFCTSRRFGGAKNIQYFGAGTRLSVL.

This clone was detected ten times or more. The sequence runs out 3 residues before the end of the CDR3; the remainder is reconstructed from the germline J gene. This rearrangement joins TRBV20-1 to TRBJ2-3, with D perhaps TRBD2 (6 bases). The CDR3 totals 16 residues. Per the germline V gene, CDR1 is DFQATT and CDR2 is SNEGSKA (reference sequence). Trimming cost V 6 bases and J 0 bases, with 19 bases left between them. The covered CDR3 bases are TGCAGTGCCCAACCCCCTAGCGTTATTAGCACAGATACG. Its protein is CSAQPPSVISTDT. The entire CDR3 sequence reads CSAQPPSVISTDTQYF.

This clone was seen many times. The CDR3 goes on 3 residues after the read ends, and that part is filled in from the germline J gene. V usage is TRBV5-3 and J usage is TRBJ2-1; 10 nucleotides align to TRBD2. TRBV5-3 is sorted into the ORF group, with uncertain function. V lost 4 bases, J lost 3 bases, and 7 bases stayed unmatched. The CDR3 covers 16 residues. The chain's CDR3 is CARSTLGTSDYNEQFF. CDR3 bases read: TGTGCCAGAAGCACCCTGGGGACTAGCGACTACAATGAG.

This clone was recorded many times. The read ends 3 residues shy of where the CDR3 ends; the end is completed using the germline J gene. The rearrangement joins TRBV19 to TRBJ1-3; D call uncertain. CDR1 and CDR2 (germline): LNHDA, SQIVND (reference sequence). The CDR3 contains 16 residues. V lost 3 bases and J 1 base, leaving 13 bases between the germline ends. The CDR3 DNA, read in part, is TGTGCCAGTAGTATGGACTTGATTCGGTCTGGAAACACC. Translating it yields CASSMDLIRSGNT. The entire CDR3 protein is CASSMDLIRSGNTIYF.

This clone has a count of ten or more. The CDR3 end lies 3 residues beyond the end of the read and is filled in from the germline J gene. The chain employs TRBV29-1 and TRBJ1-1, with D maybe TRBD1 (5 bases). Per germline, CDR1 SQVTM and CDR2 ANQGSEA. V dropped 6 bases and J dropped 4 bases, with 18 bases sitting between them. This CDR3 region has 14 residues. CDR3 DNA (partial): TGCAGCGTCGCTGACCCGGGACTTCGCACTGAA. Amino acids: CSVADPGLRTE. The full-length CDR3 reads as CSVADPGLRTEAFF.

In its sample, this clone was seen many times. The read ends 3 residues early relative to the CDR3; the germline J gene fills the gap. This rearrangement joins TRBV12-3 or TRBV12-4 to TRBJ2-2; tentative D call: TRBD2 (5 bases). This CDR3 contains 13 residues. With 3 bases removed from V and 5 bases from J, the gap between germline ends came to 7 bases. CDR3 DNA (partial): TGTGCCAGCAGTTTCGGCGGGACCGGGGAG. It codes for CASSFGGTGE. The CDR3, in full, reads CASSFGGTGELFF.

This clone was seen many times. The read finishes 3 residues shy of the CDR3 end, and the germline J gene is used to complete it. The J gene is TRBJ2-2, the V gene TRBV11-2; D is possibly TRBD2 (5 bases). V lost 5 bases and J lost 1, with 11 bases in between. CDR1 and CDR2 (germline): SGHAT, FQNNGV. This CDR3 is built from 15 residues. The part of the CDR3 DNA that was read is TGTGCCAGCAGCACCCCCCGGGGGAACACCGGGGAG. This gives the protein CASSTPRGNTGE. Given in full, the CDR3 is CASSTPRGNTGELFF.

This clone was observed at least ten times. Read data end 3 residues before the CDR3 end; the end is taken from the germline J gene. V and J are TRBV19 and TRBJ1-2; a possible D gene is TRBD1 (5 bases). The CDR3 contains 14 residues. Trimming stripped 7 bases from V and 0 bases from J, with 12 bases between. CDR1 and CDR2 from the germline V gene are LNHDA and SQIVND (reference sequence). The chain's CDR3 is CASNDQGSNYGYTF. The CDR3 bases that were read are TGTGCCAGTAACGATCAGGGTTCTAACTATGGC.

With regard to this clone: The observed sequence ends 3 residues before the CDR3 terminus, with the missing tail filled in from the germline J gene. The V and J genes are TRBV2 and TRBJ2-5, with 9 nucleotides matching TRBD2. Looked up from germline, CDR1 is SNHLY and CDR2 is FYNNEI. Trimming took 5 bases from V and 2 from J; bases not matched to a gene: 18. The CDR3 is 19 amino acids. The CDR3 reads CASSTSEIWLAGPQETQYF. The CDR3 DNA, read in part, is TGTGCCAGCAGTACCTCAGAGATTTGGCTAGCGGGGCCTCAAGAGACC.

At least ten counts were recorded for this clone. Read coverage stops 3 residues before the CDR3 terminus; the germline J gene supplies the remainder. The chain carries TRBV2 and TRBJ2-7; D gene unclear. There are 12 residues in the CDR3. V lost 0 bases and J 4 bases, leaving 4 bases between the germline ends. Germline CDR1 and CDR2: SNHLY and FYNNEI. The CDR3 loop reads CASSEARYEQYF. CDR3 bases read: TGTGCCAGCAGTGAAGCAAGGTACGAG.

This clone has at least ten counts. The CDR3 spells CSARSPGQVSGANVLTF. The DNA read from the CDR3 is TGCAGTGCTAGATCACCGGGACAGGTCTCTGGGGCCAACGTC. The V and J genes are TRBV20-1 and TRBJ2-6; TRBD1 matches 8 bases. Sequencing ends 3 residues short of the CDR3 end; the germline J gene provides the rest. The J segment lost 0 bases and the V segment lost 2 bases, leaving 6 bases of the junction unmatched. In germline, CDR1 is DFQATT, CDR2 SNEGSKA (reference sequence). This CDR3 is built from 17 residues.

This clone has ten or more counts. The sequence runs out 3 residues before the end of the CDR3; the remainder is reconstructed from the germline J gene. The V and J genes are TRBV29-1 and TRBJ1-5; TRBD1 is a possible D gene (5 bases). Germline CDR1 reads SQVTM; CDR2 reads ANQGSEA. CDR3 length: 13 amino acids. Trimming pared 7 bases from V and 4 bases from J, leaving 14 bases between. The covered CDR3 bases are TGCAGCGGCTCCATGGGGGGGAATCAGCCC. This gives the protein CSGSMGGNQP. In full, the CDR3 is CSGSMGGNQPQHF. Full variable domain (remainder filled in from reference TRBV29-1 and TRBJ1-5): SAVISQKPSRDICQRGTSLTIQCQVDSQVTMMFWYRQQPGQSLTLIATANQGSEATYESGFVIDKFPISRPNLTFSTLTVSNMSPEDSSIYLCSGSMGGNQPQHFGDGTRLSIL.

This clone was seen ten or more times. Read data end 3 residues before the CDR3 end; the end is taken from the germline J gene. The chain is built from TRBV7-9 and TRBJ2-7; D is possibly TRBD2 (6 bases). Trimming left V 1 base short and J 6 bases short, with 13 bases between. CDR3 length: 14 amino acids. CDR1 and CDR2 (germline): SEHNR, FQNEAQ (reference sequence). CDR3 protein: CASSLGAGSAEQYF. Incomplete CDR3 DNA: TGTGCCAGCAGCTTAGGGGCGGGGTCCGCCGAG.

Only a few counts were recorded for this clone. CDR3 region: CASNQDRGYNQPQHF. The covered CDR3 bases are TGTGCCAGTAACCAGGACAGGGGTTACAATCAGCCC. This chain joins TRBV19 and TRBJ1-5, with 9 bases aligning to TRBD1. From the germline J gene comes the end of the CDR3, since the read stops 3 residues before it. With V trimmed by 7 bases and J by 3 bases, 7 bases remained unmatched. Germline V gene lookup returns CDR1 LNHDA and CDR2 SQIVND (reference sequence). This CDR3 region has 15 residues. Complete variable domain (other parts from reference TRBV19 and TRBJ1-5): DGGITQSPKYLFRKEGQNVTLSCEQNLNHDAMYWYRQDPGQGLRLIYYSQIVNDFQKGDIAEGYSVSREKKESFPLTVTSAQKNPTAFYLCASNQDRGYNQPQHFGDGTRLSIL.